The clone carrying this T cell receptor (beta chain) was recorded many times. Its antigen is as yet unknown. The V and J ends lost 2 bases and 7 bases respectively, with 8 bases between them. CDR1 and CDR2 from the germline V gene are KGHSH and LQKENI. The CDR3 has 12 amino acids. This record comes from a study of CD8 T cells in ankylosing spondylitis. Overall study findings and caveats: Apparently characteristic of ankylosing spondylitis blood was a TCR beta motif (roughly eight highly homologous variants).

From the 5' RACE reads, TCRdb called clonotypes with MiXCR, one entry per CDR3 protein. The sample carries about 52,000 distinct CDR3 sequences, 6.5% to 9% recorded once. The chain uses TRBV18 and TRBJ1-1; D remains unclear. This TCR came from a female donor with ankylosing spondylitis or in good health (not recorded which). The sequencing input was blood, either unsorted or a sorted T cell fraction (not recorded which). The CDR3 sequence: CASSPGSLEAFF. CDR3 nucleotide sequence: TGTGCCAGCTCACCAGGCAGCCTTGAAGCTTTCTTT. Complete variable domain (other parts from reference TRBV18 and TRBJ1-1): NAGVMQNPRHLVRRRGQEARLRCSPMKGHSHVYWYRQLPEEGLKFMVYLQKENIIDESGMPKERFSAEFPKEGPSILRIQQVVRGDSAAYFCASSPGSLEAFFGQGTRLTVV.